The rows below give T cell receptor beta chains drawn from one sample of a study of T cells in Graves' hyperthyroidism and ophthalmopathy. Each CDR3 protein gets one entry after TCRdb re-called the multiplex PCR reads with MiXCR. The data hold more than 150,000 distinct CDR3 sequences, with more than 15% observed a single time. The sequenced material came from blood. These receptor sequences come from a woman between 45 and 60 years old with Graves' hyperthyroidism. Each CDR3 is given with its conserved first and last residue. Fields, in order: J gene, D gene, V gene, clone size, CDR3 protein, CDR3 DNA. The D gene is left open where the match is weak. Clone size is given for some rows only: seen once, a few or many times, or a class if the clone is expanded.

j_gene: TRBJ1-1; d_gene: -; v_gene: TRBV24-1; abundance: few; CDR3aa: CATSDGSGTEAFF; CDR3nt: TGTGCCACCAGTGATGGCAGCGGTACCGAAGCTTTCTTT
j_gene: TRBJ1-2; d_gene: TRBD1; v_gene: TRBV5-1; abundance: -; CDR3aa: CASSPSDRGRLGYTF; CDR3nt: TGCGCCAGCAGCCCGTCCGACAGGGGGCGATTAGGCTACACCTTC
j_gene: TRBJ1-1; d_gene: -; v_gene: TRBV2; abundance: -; CDR3aa: CASTTGGLRNTEAFF; CDR3nt: TGTGCCAGCACGACGGGTGGACTGAGGAACACTGAAGCTTTCTTT
j_gene: TRBJ2-5; d_gene: TRBD1; v_gene: TRBV24-1; abundance: many; CDR3aa: CATSDPGQGQETQYF; CDR3nt: TGTGCCACCAGTGACCCCGGACAGGGACAGGAGACCCAGTACTTC
j_gene: TRBJ2-7; d_gene: -; v_gene: TRBV6-5; abundance: many; CDR3aa: CASSYSEGEYEQYF; CDR3nt: TGTGCCAGCAGTTACTCGGAGGGGGAGTACGAGCAGTACTTC
j_gene: TRBJ2-7; d_gene: -; v_gene: TRBV6-2/TRBV6-3; abundance: many; CDR3aa: CASRTIYEQYF; CDR3nt: TGTGCCAGCAGGACTATCTACGAGCAGTACTTC
j_gene: TRBJ1-1; d_gene: -; v_gene: TRBV4-1; abundance: -; CDR3aa: CASSPLVTNTEAFF; CDR3nt: TGCGCCAGCAGCCCGTTAGTGACGAACACTGAAGCTTTCTTT
j_gene: TRBJ2-3; d_gene: TRBD1; v_gene: TRBV4-1; abundance: many; CDR3aa: CASSHHRDSLTDTQYF; CDR3nt: TGCGCCAGCAGCCATCACCGGGACAGCCTCACAGATACGCAGTATTTT
j_gene: TRBJ1-2; d_gene: -; v_gene: TRBV20-1; abundance: many; CDR3aa: CSARKGTTLNYGYTF; CDR3nt: TGCAGTGCTAGGAAGGGGACAACTCTTAACTATGGCTACACCTTC
j_gene: TRBJ1-2; d_gene: -; v_gene: TRBV29-1; abundance: -; CDR3aa: CSVRRREQRGYTF; CDR3nt: TGCAGCGTTCGCCGTAGGGAGCAGCGTGGCTACACCTTC
j_gene: TRBJ2-5; d_gene: -; v_gene: TRBV7-2; abundance: many; CDR3aa: CASSPASGETQYF; CDR3nt: TGTGCCAGCAGCCCAGCCTCCGGAGAGACCCAGTACTTC
j_gene: TRBJ1-5; d_gene: -; v_gene: TRBV12-3/TRBV12-4; abundance: many; CDR3aa: CASSLTGIRQPQHF; CDR3nt: TGTGCCAGCAGTCTCACAGGGATCCGTCAGCCCCAGCATTTT
j_gene: TRBJ2-5; d_gene: TRBD2; v_gene: TRBV18; abundance: -; CDR3aa: CASRTRDWLETQYF; CDR3nt: TGTGCCAGCAGGACTAGAGATTGGTTGGAGACCCAGTACTTC
j_gene: TRBJ1-5; d_gene: TRBD1; v_gene: TRBV6-1; abundance: many; CDR3aa: CASLDRVRQQPQHF; CDR3nt: TGTGCCAGCCTTGACAGGGTTCGACAACAGCCCCAGCATTTT
j_gene: TRBJ2-1; d_gene: TRBD1; v_gene: TRBV5-1; abundance: many; CDR3aa: CASSLGDSPAYNEQFF; CDR3nt: TGCGCCAGCAGCTTGGGGGACAGTCCTGCCTACAATGAGCAGTTCTTC
j_gene: TRBJ2-3; d_gene: TRBD2; v_gene: TRBV7-2; abundance: many; CDR3aa: CASSLERSGGRTDTQYF; CDR3nt: TGTGCCAGCAGCTTAGAACGGAGCGGGGGCCGCACAGATACGCAGTATTTT
j_gene: TRBJ1-3; d_gene: -; v_gene: TRBV27; abundance: many; CDR3aa: CASSSTGLGNTIYF; CDR3nt: TGTGCCAGCAGTTCAACCGGACTGGGAAACACCATATATTTT
j_gene: TRBJ1-5; d_gene: TRBD1; v_gene: TRBV19; abundance: -; CDR3aa: CASTLAGTGSPQHF; CDR3nt: TGTGCCAGTACTCTCGCCGGGACAGGGTCACCCCAGCATTTT
j_gene: TRBJ2-7; d_gene: TRBD1; v_gene: TRBV6-1; abundance: many; CDR3aa: CASSGTGWYEQYF; CDR3nt: TGTGCCAGCAGCGGGACAGGCTGGTACGAGCAGTACTTC
j_gene: TRBJ2-1; d_gene: TRBD2; v_gene: TRBV19; abundance: many; CDR3aa: CASSSTSGGANEQFF; CDR3nt: TGTGCCAGTAGTTCGACTAGCGGGGGGGCCAATGAGCAGTTCTTC
j_gene: TRBJ2-4; d_gene: TRBD1; v_gene: TRBV6-1; abundance: many; CDR3aa: CASSERGQGGIQYF; CDR3nt: TGTGCCAGCAGTGAAAGGGGACAGGGGGGCATTCAGTACTTC
j_gene: TRBJ2-6; d_gene: -; v_gene: TRBV5-6; abundance: few; CDR3aa: CASSLIVRSSGANVLTF; CDR3nt: TGTGCCAGCAGCTTGATAGTCCGGAGCTCTGGGGCCAACGTCCTGACTTTC
j_gene: TRBJ2-7; d_gene: TRBD2; v_gene: TRBV5-1; abundance: many; CDR3aa: CASSSVRTSGSEQYF; CDR3nt: TGCGCCAGCAGCTCCGTCCGGACTAGCGGGAGCGAGCAGTACTTC
j_gene: TRBJ1-1; d_gene: TRBD1; v_gene: TRBV2; abundance: many; CDR3aa: CASSKDRGRSEAFF; CDR3nt: TGTGCCAGCAGTAAAGACAGGGGGCGGTCTGAAGCTTTCTTT
j_gene: TRBJ1-1; d_gene: TRBD1; v_gene: TRBV2; abundance: -; CDR3aa: CASRATGGGTEAFF; CDR3nt: TGTGCCAGCAGGGCGACAGGGGGAGGCACTGAAGCTTTCTTT
j_gene: TRBJ1-1; d_gene: -; v_gene: TRBV6-1; abundance: many; CDR3aa: CASSYGGLAEAFF; CDR3nt: TGTGCCAGCAGTTACGGGGGGCTGGCTGAAGCTTTCTTT
j_gene: TRBJ1-3; d_gene: -; v_gene: TRBV6-1; abundance: many; CDR3aa: CASSETAYTIYF; CDR3nt: TGTGCCAGCAGTGAGACAGCGTACACCATATATTTT
j_gene: TRBJ2-5; d_gene: TRBD1; v_gene: TRBV27; abundance: many; CDR3aa: CASSSLTGTGMETQYF; CDR3nt: TGTGCCAGCAGTTCCCTAACCGGGACAGGTATGGAGACCCAGTACTTC
j_gene: TRBJ2-7; d_gene: -; v_gene: TRBV3-1; abundance: many; CDR3aa: CASSQEGPGGPYEQYF; CDR3nt: TGTGCCAGCAGCCAAGAGGGACCCGGGGGCCCCTACGAGCAGTACTTC
j_gene: TRBJ2-1; d_gene: TRBD1; v_gene: TRBV11-2; abundance: many; CDR3aa: CASRAGTGEQFF; CDR3nt: TGTGCCAGCAGGGCTGGGACAGGGGAGCAGTTCTTC
j_gene: TRBJ2-2; d_gene: -; v_gene: TRBV6-1; abundance: many; CDR3aa: CASSEALSRTTGELFF; CDR3nt: TGTGCCAGCAGTGAAGCCCTATCCAGGACGACCGGGGAGCTGTTTTTT
j_gene: TRBJ2-7; d_gene: TRBD2; v_gene: TRBV7-2; abundance: many; CDR3aa: CASSLPEGGVGPSSYEQYF; CDR3nt: TGTGCCAGCAGCTTACCCGAGGGAGGGGTGGGGCCAAGCTCCTACGAGCAGTACTTC
j_gene: TRBJ2-7; d_gene: -; v_gene: TRBV3-1; abundance: many; CDR3aa: CASSPQGGAYEQYF; CDR3nt: TGTGCCAGCAGCCCCCAGGGGGGGGCCTACGAGCAGTACTTC
j_gene: TRBJ2-3; d_gene: -; v_gene: TRBV12-3/TRBV12-4; abundance: -; CDR3aa: CASSPTFGSTDTQYF; CDR3nt: TGTGCCAGCAGTCCGACATTTGGGTCCACAGATACGCAGTATTTT
j_gene: TRBJ2-6; d_gene: -; v_gene: TRBV28; abundance: many; CDR3aa: CASAPAGAAHSGANVLTF; CDR3nt: TGTGCCAGCGCACCGGCGGGGGCAGCACACTCTGGGGCCAACGTCCTGACTTTC
j_gene: TRBJ2-3; d_gene: -; v_gene: TRBV28; abundance: many; CDR3aa: CASSLRASTDTQYF; CDR3nt: TGTGCCAGCAGCTTGCGAGCAAGCACAGATACGCAGTATTTT
j_gene: TRBJ1-1; d_gene: -; v_gene: TRBV20-1; abundance: few; CDR3aa: CSAGTDVKAFF; CDR3nt: TGCAGTGCTGGGACGGACGTGAAAGCTTTCTTT
j_gene: TRBJ2-1; d_gene: TRBD2; v_gene: TRBV12-3/TRBV12-4; abundance: few; CDR3aa: CASSLLLAGSYNEQFF; CDR3nt: TGTGCCAGCAGTCTTCTTTTAGCGGGATCTTACAATGAGCAGTTCTTC
j_gene: TRBJ1-1; d_gene: TRBD1; v_gene: TRBV19; abundance: many; CDR3aa: CASSLTGDPEAFF; CDR3nt: TGTGCCAGTAGTTTAACAGGGGATCCGGAAGCTTTCTTT
j_gene: TRBJ1-1; d_gene: -; v_gene: TRBV13; abundance: many; CDR3aa: CASSLYNTEAFF; CDR3nt: TGTGCCAGCAGCTTATATAACACTGAAGCTTTCTTT
j_gene: TRBJ2-2; d_gene: -; v_gene: TRBV7-8; abundance: many; CDR3aa: CASSLDGGGYNTGELFF; CDR3nt: TGTGCCAGCAGCTTAGACGGCGGGGGCTATAACACCGGGGAGCTGTTTTTT
j_gene: TRBJ2-2; d_gene: -; v_gene: TRBV5-1; abundance: many; CDR3aa: CASSFYGSTGELFF; CDR3nt: TGCGCCAGCAGCTTCTACGGGAGCACCGGGGAGCTGTTTTTT
j_gene: TRBJ2-2; d_gene: -; v_gene: TRBV3-1; abundance: many; CDR3aa: CASSPTKNTGELFF; CDR3nt: TGTGCCAGCAGCCCGACTAAGAACACCGGGGAGCTGTTTTTT
j_gene: TRBJ2-5; d_gene: -; v_gene: TRBV7-8; abundance: -; CDR3aa: CASSFPMVGEETQYF; CDR3nt: TGTGCCAGCAGCTTCCCCATGGTTGGAGAAGAGACCCAGTACTTC
j_gene: TRBJ2-2; d_gene: TRBD1; v_gene: TRBV7-2; abundance: many; CDR3aa: CASSFGDRVAGELFF; CDR3nt: TGTGCCAGCAGCTTTGGCGACAGGGTTGCCGGGGAGCTGTTTTTT
j_gene: TRBJ1-1; d_gene: -; v_gene: TRBV4-1; abundance: many; CDR3aa: CASSQDGLNTEAFF; CDR3nt: TGTGCCAGCAGCCAAGATGGCCTGAACACTGAAGCTTTCTTT
j_gene: TRBJ2-7; d_gene: -; v_gene: TRBV3-1; abundance: many; CDR3aa: CASSPAPAYEQYF; CDR3nt: TGTGCCAGCAGCCCGGCCCCGGCCTACGAGCAGTACTTC
j_gene: TRBJ2-7; d_gene: TRBD1; v_gene: TRBV6-5; abundance: many; CDR3aa: CASSYWLGDRGANEQYF; CDR3nt: TGTGCCAGCAGTTACTGGCTGGGGGACAGGGGGGCCAACGAGCAGTACTTC
j_gene: TRBJ1-1; d_gene: -; v_gene: TRBV6-5; abundance: -; CDR3aa: CASSYGGPAEAFF; CDR3nt: TGTGCCAGCAGTTACGGGGGGCCGGCTGAAGCTTTCTTT